The 5 T cell receptor beta chains in this list originate from one sample, sequenced in a study of T cell responses to AZD1222 COVID-19 vaccine (TCRdb year 2021). Library preparation used the immunoSEQ multiplex PCR assay. Drawn from immuneACCESS, this table holds only the in-frame rearrangements with V and J called that TCRdb kept. Clones are partly lost; checked studies trace under half to an unresolved V gene and leave the rest unexplained. Here the sample has about 81,000 clones; about 90% occur a single time. The top ten clones comprise 11% of the sample. Taken with the paper, the label for time point translates to: about 28 days (+/-7) after the second vaccine dose. Sequences were derived from peripheral blood, sampled 28 days after the second AZD1222 dose. These receptors came from an adult who received the AZD1222 COVID-19 vaccine.

This clone has a single count. The chain combines TRBV5-1 with TRBJ2-2; D uncertain. This CDR3 has 14 residues. The germline CDR1 and CDR2 sequences are SGHRS and YFSETQ. V was pared by 1 base and J by 2 bases, with 6 bases between. CDR3 DNA: TGCGCCAGCAGCTTGCTTGAAAACACCGGGGAGCTGTTTTTT. This sequence encodes CASSLLENTGELFF.

The J gene is TRBJ2-7, the V gene TRBV28, with 10 nucleotides matching TRBD1. Germline loops: CDR1 MDHEN, CDR2 SYDVKM. The J segment lost 4 bases and the V segment lost 5 bases, leaving 8 bases of the junction unmatched. The CDR3 has 15 amino acids. The CDR3 spells CASSRPGQGFYEQYF. DNA of the CDR3: TGTGCCAGCAGTCGACCGGGACAGGGGTTTTACGAGCAGTACTTC.

The chain has TRBV12-3 or TRBV12-4 and TRBJ1-5; no definite D call. CDR3 size: 13 residues. V was pared by 5 bases and J by 7 bases, with 12 bases between. Written as DNA, the CDR3 is TGTGCCAGCAGTCCCGGGGTTACACAGCCCCAGCATTTT. It yields the protein CASSPGVTQPQHF.

This clone was counted once. The V gene is TRBV28, the J gene TRBJ2-7, with a weak D call TRBD1 (7 bases). Per germline, CDR1 MDHEN and CDR2 SYDVKM. Trimming stripped 11 bases from V and 5 bases from J, with 22 bases between. The CDR3 covers 14 residues. The CDR3 protein is CASSKGGQFDEQYF. CDR3 sequence (DNA): TGTGCCTCCTCGAAGGGGGGACAGTTCGACGAGCAGTACTTC. The full variable domain, in which reference TRBV28 and TRBJ2-7 provide the parts outside the CDR3, is DVKVTQSSRYLVKRTGEKVFLECVQDMDHENMFWYRQDPGLGLRLIYFSYDVKMKEKGDIPEGYSVSREKKERFSLILESASTNQTSMYLCASSKGGQFDEQYFGPGTRLTVT.

The V and J genes are TRBV5-4 and TRBJ2-7; 10 nucleotides match TRBD1. Per the germline V gene, CDR1 is SGHNT and CDR2 is YYREEE (reference sequence). V was clipped by 3 bases and J by 6 bases; unmatched bases: 6. The length of the CDR3 is 14 residues. Written as DNA, the CDR3 is TGTGCCAGCAGCTACGGGACAGGGGCGGGCGAGCAGTACTTC. Its translation: CASSYGTGAGEQYF.